The sequence of this TCR beta chain was determined in a study of T cell responses to AZD1222 COVID-19 vaccine. Study results and caveats: The study identified only 6 or 7 AZD1222 recipients as seropositive at baseline. Spike-specific TCR breadth rose after two AZD1222 doses, and depth rose as well. No repertoire was sampled before or during the peak T cell response, only after it.

Concerning this clone: Its antigen is undetermined.

Clones were read by immunoSEQ multiplex PCR, and TCRdb kept only the in-frame ones, dropping some. The sample yields 85,000 to 120,000 clones, roughly 88% seen once. Germline-derived CDR1 and CDR2 are KGHDR and SFDVKD. V dropped 3 bases and J dropped 5 bases, with 12 bases sitting between them. This CDR3 is 14 amino acids long. The source of this sequence is an adult in good health. The V gene is TRBV24-1, the J gene TRBJ2-5; tentatively, D is TRBD2 (6 bases). Source: peripheral blood, taken on day 0 of AZD1222 vaccination. The CDR3 here is CATSDGGYEETQYF. The CDR3 DNA is TGTGCCACCAGTGATGGAGGGTATGAGGAGACCCAGTACTTC.